This TCR beta chain was documented in a study of naive and memory T cell subsets. This clonotype was counted a few times. The antigen is undetermined. Separate alpha and beta amplification began at the second PCR step. Cells stained for CD3, CD4, CD8, CD45RA and CD27 were sorted into four subsets. Two oligonucleotides, mixed equimolar, formed the beta constant-region primer covering TRBC1 and TRBC2. MiXCR was run by TCRdb on the UMI-ligation and nested PCR reads, yielding one entry per CDR3 protein. The table lists about 90,000 distinct CDR3 sequences, around 6.5% of them singletons, with about 1.6% in the top ten. The CDR3 loop spans 12 amino acids. Trimming removed 3 bases from V and 1 base from J, with 6 bases in between. The V gene's germline CDR1 is GTSNPN and CDR2 SVGIG (reference sequence). The study's findings and limits: Gini index rose across naive, CM, EM and EMRA in CD4 and CD8.

Sequencing was done on a sample of central memory CD4+ T cells from blood. This chain connects TRBV30 to TRBJ1-2; the D is unclear. The TCR comes from a human donor in good health. The DNA of the CDR3 is TGTGCCTGGAGCGAGAGTAACTATGGCTACACCTTC. Its protein is CAWSESNYGYTF. The full variable domain, with the rest looked up from reference TRBV30 and TRBJ1-2, is SQTIHQWPATLVQPVGSPLSLECTVEGTSNPNLYWYRQAAGRGLQLLFYSVGIGQISSEVPQNLSASRPQDRQFILSSKKLLLSDSGFYLCAWSESNYGYTFGSGTRLTVV.